This TCR beta chain originates from a study of PD-1 blockade in mismatch repair-deficient tumors. Whole-study context: Patients had over 10 mismatch repair-deficient cancer types, all previously treated and progressing.

Concerning this clone: The antigen remains undetermined.

PCR or immunohistochemistry showed mismatch repair deficiency in every enrolled patient. TCRs were sequenced from a few patients responding to pembrolizumab. J lost 4 bases, V lost 8 bases, and 1 base had no gene match. This CDR3 is 11 amino acids long. Germline values: CDR1 MNHNS, CDR2 SASEGT. Sequencing was performed with immunoSEQ multiplex PCR; in TCRdb, only in-frame clones are kept and a portion is missing. The repertoire consists of more than 40,000 clones, with 65% to 85% occurring once and the leading ten covering roughly 8.7%. The study, taken as a whole, reports: Rapid post-treatment expansion, then contraction, generally preceding radiologic response, marked tumor-resident clones.

Source: peripheral blood, taken roughly 20 weeks after starting pembrolizumab. J is TRBJ2-5 and V is TRBV6-1, with 7 bases lining up with TRBD1. This sequence originates from an adult with mismatch repair-deficient cancer. The CDR3 reads CASWTGETQYF. DNA for the CDR3: TGTGCCAGCTGGACAGGAGAGACCCAGTACTTC.